Presented here are 27 T cell receptor beta chains from one specimen sequenced in a study of beta chain features in type 1 diabetes (dated by TCRdb to the late 2010s). Their recognized antigens are unknown. The library was made by the immunoSEQ multiplex PCR assay. The High Capacity cDNA Reverse Transcription Kit was used to reverse transcribe all of the isolated RNA, meaning that expressed TCRB transcripts were what got sequenced. As stored in TCRdb, this immuneACCESS dataset retains in-frame rearrangements with V and J assigned. A fraction of the clones does not appear; measured against another copy, unresolved V genes explain less than half of the discrepancy, and the remainder lacks a known reason. The sample table records some 290,000 clones; around 25% of these occur just once. Clones ranked in the top ten supply about 0.011% of the sample. What the authors observed across the whole study: Type 1 diabetes patients showed a moderate but significant shortening of TCRB CDR3 length in all four CD4+ subsets.

Material for sequencing was naive CD4+ T cells from blood. Sample cell subset or site, as interpreted from the label and publication: true naive CD4+ T cells. Every receptor here comes from a woman aged 25 to 39 with type 1 diabetes.

V is TRBV18 and J is TRBJ2-1; 8 nucleotides align to TRBD2. J lost 5 bases, V lost 3 bases, and 15 bases had no gene match. The CDR3 consists of 18 residues. Germline loops: CDR1 KGHSH, CDR2 LQKENI. The CDR3: CASSPKGLAGQRNNEQFF. The CDR3 nucleotides are TGTGCCAGCTCACCGAAAGGACTAGCCGGCCAAAGGAACAATGAGCAGTTCTTC.

The V and J genes are TRBV30 and TRBJ2-2; the match to TRBD1 covers 8 bases. The V gene's germline CDR1 is GTSNPN and CDR2 SVGIG (reference sequence). V was pared by 1 base and J by 6 bases, with 4 bases of the junction left unmatched. The CDR3 is 14 residues long. CDR3 protein: CAWSEAQGAGELFF. CDR3 coding DNA: TGTGCCTGGAGTGAGGCACAGGGGGCCGGGGAGCTGTTTTTT. Drawing the rest from reference TRBV30 and TRBJ2-2, the complete variable domain is SQTIHQWPATLVQPVGSPLSLECTVEGTSNPNLYWYRQAAGRGLQLLFYSVGIGQISSEVPQNLSASRPQDRQFILSSKKLLLSDSGFYLCAWSEAQGAGELFFGEGSRLTVL.

In its sample, this clone was seen a few times. The rearrangement joins TRBV30 to TRBJ2-1; 9 bases fit TRBD2. This CDR3 region has 14 residues. Trimming removed 3 bases from V and 8 bases from J; junction bases left unmatched: 8. CDR1 and CDR2 (germline): GTSNPN, SVGIG (reference sequence). The CDR3 region is CAWRLSGGYDEQFF. In DNA, the CDR3 is TGTGCCTGGAGACTTAGCGGGGGCTATGATGAGCAGTTCTTC.

This clone has a single count. The J gene is TRBJ1-1, the V gene TRBV9, with 8 bases that match TRBD1. Germline V gene sequence: CDR1 SGDLS, CDR2 YYNGEE. This CDR3 spans 14 amino acids. V was clipped by 1 base and J by 4 bases; unmatched bases: 3. The CDR3 DNA reads TGTGCCAGCAGCGTACAGGGGGCGTCCACTGAAGCTTTCTTT. Translated: CASSVQGASTEAFF.

To note about this clone: Other nucleotide sequences in the sample specify the same CDR3. The gene calls are TRBV7-9 and TRBJ1-5, with D unclear. The CDR3 is 13 amino acids. CDR1 is SEHNR and CDR2 is FQNEAQ in the germline V gene (reference sequence). With 2 bases removed from V and 5 bases from J, the gap between germline ends came to 7 bases. The CDR3 nucleotides are TGTGCCAGCAGCTTACAAGGAGATCAGCCCCAGCATTTT. The encoded protein is CASSLQGDQPQHF. The variable domain in full, completed from reference TRBV7-9 and TRBJ1-5, reads DTGVSQNPRHKITKRGQNVTFRCDPISEHNRLYWYRQTLGQGPEFLTYFQNEAQLEKSRLLSDRFSAERPKGSFSTLEIQRTEQGDSAMYLCASSLQGDQPQHFGDGTRLSIL.

The chain uses TRBV29-1 and TRBJ1-2; 7 positions match TRBD1. After removal of 4 bases from V and 2 bases from J, the junction contained 7 bases not matched to a gene. CDR1 SQVTM and CDR2 ANQGSEA come from the germline V gene. The CDR3 has 14 amino acids. CDR3: CSVVPGTANYGYTF. For the CDR3, the DNA is TGCAGCGTTGTCCCCGGGACAGCCAACTATGGCTACACCTTC.

V is TRBV30 and J is TRBJ1-4, with 7 positions matching TRBD1. CDR3 length: 15 residues. V shed 0 bases, J shed 5 bases, and the junction held 6 bases outside the gene matches. Per the germline V gene, CDR1 is GTSNPN and CDR2 is SVGIG (reference sequence). The CDR3 sequence is CAWSVKGQTNEKLFF. CDR3 nucleotide sequence: TGTGCCTGGAGTGTAAAGGGACAGACAAATGAAAAACTGTTTTTT.

This clone occurred a few times. The chain has TRBV16 and TRBJ1-1; D uncertain. This CDR3 has 14 amino acids. The V and J ends lost 1 base and 0 bases respectively, with 6 bases between them. Germline assignment: CDR1 KGHSY and CDR2 FQNENV. The CDR3 DNA reads TGTGCCAGCAGCCAATTTAACTTGAACACTGAAGCTTTCTTT. Translated, it gives CASSQFNLNTEAFF.

There are a few counts of this clone. The rearrangement joins TRBV29-1 to TRBJ1-1; D might be TRBD1 (6 bases). The CDR3 is 15 residues long. CDR1 SQVTM and CDR2 ANQGSEA come from the germline V gene. Trimming took off 5 bases at V and 1 base at J, with 17 bases between the two ends. Here the CDR3 DNA reads TGCAGCGTTCTAAGGGGGTGGATCTGGAACACTGAAGCTTTCTTT. Amino acid sequence: CSVLRGWIWNTEAFF.

Only a few counts were recorded for this clone. The chain recombines TRBV2 with TRBJ2-2; 7 nucleotides agree with TRBD1. There are 15 residues in the CDR3. Per the germline V gene, CDR1 is SNHLY and CDR2 is FYNNEI. The ends lost 6 bases at V and 5 bases at J; junction bases unmatched: 9. CDR3 coding DNA: TGTGCCAGCAGCGAGACAGGGAGATATACCGGGGAGCTGTTTTTT. It specifies CASSETGRYTGELFF.

This clone has a single count. The J gene is TRBJ2-3, the V gene TRBV18; 14 bases are a match to TRBD2. The germline V gene has CDR1 KGHSH and CDR2 LQKENI. CDR3 length equals 16 residues. V trimming: 3 bases; J trimming: 4 bases; junction bases outside the gene matches: 3. The DNA of the CDR3 is TGTGCCAGCTCACCTTGGACTAGCGGGAGGTCAGATACGCAGTATTTT. It is translated as CASSPWTSGRSDTQYF.

This clone was seen a few times. The rearrangement joins TRBV5-1 to TRBJ1-2; TRBD1 aligns across 8 bases. This CDR3 has 15 residues. V dropped 3 bases and J dropped 1; count of bases not matched to a gene: 5. Per the germline V gene, CDR1 is SGHRS and CDR2 is YFSETQ. The DNA for the CDR3 is TGCGCCAGCAGCTCAGGACAGGGCCTTAACTATGGCTACACCTTC. It yields the protein CASSSGQGLNYGYTF.

Concerning this clone itself: The same CDR3 arises from other DNA sequences in this sample as well. V is TRBV2 and J is TRBJ1-5; D is undetermined. Germline V gene lookup returns CDR1 SNHLY and CDR2 FYNNEI. The V end lost 6 bases, the J end lost 0 bases, and 6 bases lay between the germline ends. The CDR3 length is 13 residues. The CDR3 DNA reads as TGTGCCAGCAGGCGGGATAGCAATCAGCCCCAGCATTTT. Residues: CASRRDSNQPQHF.

The V call is TRBV18, the J call TRBJ2-2, with 7 positions matching TRBD2. J gave up 4 bases and V 3 bases, and 8 bases lay outside the gene matches. The CDR3 length is 16 residues. The V gene's germline CDR1 is KGHSH and CDR2 LQKENI. The CDR3 DNA reads as TGTGCCAGCTCACCGTCGCTAGCGGAATCCACCGGGGAGCTGTTTTTT. As protein: CASSPSLAESTGELFF.

Only a few counts were recorded for this clone. The J gene is TRBJ2-7, the V gene TRBV7-2; D gene ambiguous. The CDR3 contains 15 residues. The V end lost 0 bases, the J end lost 5 bases, and 14 bases lay between the germline ends. The germline CDR1 and CDR2 sequences are SGHTA and FQGNSA. The CDR3 DNA reads as TGTGCCAGCAGCTTAGCGCTTTTAACAGTCGACGAGCAGTACTTC. Translating gives CASSLALLTVDEQYF. Complete variable domain (other parts from reference TRBV7-2 and TRBJ2-7): GAGVSQSPSNKVTEKGKDVELRCDPISGHTALYWYRQSLGQGLEFLIYFQGNSAPDKSGLPSDRFSAERTGGSVSTLTIQRTQQEDSAVYLCASSLALLTVDEQYFGPGTRLTVT.

This clone was detected only a few times. The chain couples TRBV13 to TRBJ1-3; D is undetermined. The CDR3 covers 15 residues. Germline loops: CDR1 PRHDT, CDR2 FYEKMQ (reference sequence). Deletions cut 8 bases from V and 0 bases from J, with 14 bases between. The CDR3 region has the DNA TGTGCCAGCGAACTATCAGCGAACTCTGGAAACACCATATATTTT. Its protein is CASELSANSGNTIYF.

The J gene is TRBJ2-4, the V gene TRBV6-5; unclear D gene. The germline V and J ends were trimmed by 2 bases and 12 bases, with 8 bases remaining between them. The germline gives CDR1 MNHEY, CDR2 SVGAGI. This CDR3 has 11 amino acids. The CDR3 DNA reads TGTGCCAGCAGTTACGATTGGAGTCAGTACTTC. This codes for CASSYDWSQYF.

The genes are TRBV7-9 and TRBJ2-7; 9 nucleotides match TRBD1. Germline trimming cut 4 bases from V and 11 bases from J; bases unmatched to any gene: 6. The CDR3 covers 12 residues. Germline-derived CDR1 and CDR2 are SEHNR and FQNEAQ (reference sequence). As DNA, the CDR3 is TGTGCCAGCAGCTGGGGACAGGGAGGGGAGTACTTC. As protein: CASSWGQGGEYF.

The chain carries TRBV27 and TRBJ2-7; maybe TRBD1 (6 bases). There are 15 residues in the CDR3. Trimming removed 4 bases at V and 0 bases at J, with 13 bases between. Germline CDR1 and CDR2: MNHEY and SMNVEV (reference sequence). The CDR3, as DNA: TGTGCCAGCAGTTCCTGGACAGATTTCTCCTACGAGCAGTACTTC. Its translation is CASSSWTDFSYEQYF.

The rearrangement links TRBV5-1 to TRBJ1-5; 7 positions match TRBD1. Germline values: CDR1 SGHRS, CDR2 YFSETQ. The CDR3 runs 14 residues. V shed 4 bases, J shed 5 bases, and the junction held 6 bases outside the gene matches. The CDR3 here is CASSMGTEHQPQHF. In DNA form, the CDR3 reads TGCGCCAGCAGCATGGGGACAGAACATCAGCCCCAGCATTTT.

The rearrangement joins TRBV5-1 to TRBJ2-1, with 11 bases lining up with TRBD1. J was trimmed by 10 bases and V by 4 bases; bases with no gene match: 10. Per germline, CDR1 SGHRS and CDR2 YFSETQ. This CDR3 region has 15 residues. CDR3 DNA: TGCGCCAGCAGCCCCGGGACAGGGGGACTAGGGGAGCAGTTCTTC. Encoded protein: CASSPGTGGLGEQFF.

This clone appeared a few times. The chain carries TRBV9 and TRBJ1-2; 7 bases line up with TRBD1. The germline V gene encodes CDR1 SGDLS and CDR2 YYNGEE. V shed 3 bases and J 8 bases; nucleotides not matched to a gene: 10. The CDR3 consists of 14 residues. The DNA for the CDR3 is TGTGCCAGCAGCGCCCTGGGACAGCTGGGGGGCTACACCTTC. It specifies CASSALGQLGGYTF.

On this clone itself: The sample has other DNA sequences that encode this CDR3 too. The chain couples TRBV7-9 to TRBJ1-1, with no clear D. Germline lookup yields CDR1 SEHNR and CDR2 FQNEAQ (reference sequence). This CDR3 has 12 residues. The V end lost 3 bases, the J end lost 1 base, and 3 bases lay between the germline ends. CDR3 nucleotides: TGTGCCAGCAGCTTCAAGAACACTGAAGCTTTCTTT. Protein: CASSFKNTEAFF. The full variable domain, with the rest looked up from reference TRBV7-9 and TRBJ1-1, is DTGVSQNPRHKITKRGQNVTFRCDPISEHNRLYWYRQTLGQGPEFLTYFQNEAQLEKSRLLSDRFSAERPKGSFSTLEIQRTEQGDSAMYLCASSFKNTEAFFGQGTRLTVV.

J is TRBJ2-5 and V is TRBV2; D possibly corresponds to TRBD2 (5 bases). V was shortened by 5 bases and J by 4 bases, with 11 bases between the two germline ends. The CDR3 is made up of 13 amino acids. Germline V gives CDR1 SNHLY, CDR2 FYNNEI. The CDR3 DNA sequence: TGTGCCAGCAGTACCGACGGAGGAGAGACCCAGTACTTC. Translating gives CASSTDGGETQYF.

A few counts support this clone. The chain couples TRBV5-1 to TRBJ2-1, with D uncertain. Trimming shortened V by 0 bases and J by 0 bases, and 7 bases separated the two germline ends. The CDR3 consists of 15 residues. The V gene's germline CDR1 is SGHRS and CDR2 YFSETQ. CDR3 DNA: TGCGCCAGCAGCTTGGTTCCCAACTCCTACAATGAGCAGTTCTTC. This sequence encodes CASSLVPNSYNEQFF.

The chain employs TRBV30 and TRBJ2-2, with a weak D call TRBD2 (6 bases). V lost 0 bases, J lost 6 bases, and 14 bases lay in between. Germline lookup yields CDR1 GTSNPN and CDR2 SVGIG (reference sequence). The CDR3 runs 15 residues. The CDR3 DNA reads TGTGCCTGGAGTGTGACCTTTTGGGGGGCCGGGGAGCTGTTTTTT. It yields the protein CAWSVTFWGAGELFF.

Only a few counts were recorded for this clone. This chain connects TRBV9 to TRBJ2-1; TRBD2 agrees at 7 bases. The length of the CDR3 is 14 residues. Germline V gives CDR1 SGDLS, CDR2 YYNGEE. Trimming cost V 8 bases and J 6 bases; bases outside gene matches: 11. CDR3 protein: CASSRSGLPNEQFF. The CDR3 DNA reads as TGTGCCAGTTCACGATCGGGACTACCCAATGAGCAGTTCTTC. The complete variable domain, with remaining parts taken from reference TRBV9 and TRBJ2-1, reads DSGVTQTPKHLITATGQRVTLRCSPRSGDLSVYWYQQSLDQGLQFLIQYYNGEERAKGNILERFSAQQFPDLHSELNLSSLELGDSALYFCASSRSGLPNEQFFGPGTRLTVL.